These 21 T cell receptor beta chains originate from one sample sequenced in a study of technical replicates of blood from a few donors. TCRdb's table, derived via immunoSEQ multiplex PCR, lists solely in-frame clones and lacks some. The sample holds under 90,000 clones; about 98% are singletons and the top ten take approximately 0.15%. Sequencing was carried out using T cells isolated from PBMCs. Receptor source: a human donor in good health.

This clone was picked up one time. This chain connects TRBV19 to TRBJ2-1, with TRBD2 identical over 10 bases. V shed 9 bases and J 8 bases; nucleotides not matched to a gene: 10. The V gene's germline CDR1 is LNHDA and CDR2 SQIVND (reference sequence). The CDR3 is 14 amino acids. CDR3 loop: CARGSGRAIDEQFF. CDR3 in DNA: TGTGCCAGAGGAAGCGGGAGGGCTATAGATGAGCAGTTCTTC.

This clone appeared a single time. The rearrangement links TRBV28 to TRBJ2-7; D is ambiguous. Germline V gives CDR1 MDHEN, CDR2 SYDVKM. V gave up 8 bases and J gave up 3 bases, with 17 bases separating them. The CDR3 spans 14 residues. The CDR3 loop reads CASRNINLSYEQYF. The DNA for the CDR3 is TGTGCCAGCCGTAATATCAATCTAAGCTACGAGCAGTACTTC.

V and J are TRBV9 and TRBJ2-1; 8 bases agree with TRBD2. The germline CDR1 and CDR2 sequences are SGDLS and YYNGEE. CDR3 length: 18 residues. The J segment lost 0 bases and the V segment lost 2 bases, leaving 10 bases of the junction unmatched. This CDR3 reads CASSVNLAGTDSYNEQFF. DNA of the CDR3: TGTGCCAGCAGCGTGAACTTAGCGGGAACGGACTCCTACAATGAGCAGTTCTTC.

The chain joins TRBV5-4 to TRBJ1-1, with a possible D match to TRBD1 (6 bases). CDR1 is SGHNT and CDR2 is YYREEE in the germline V gene (reference sequence). The V gene lost 1 base and the J gene lost 6 bases, with 10 bases spanning the gap. CDR3 length: 13 amino acids. In DNA form, the CDR3 reads TGTGCCAGCAGCTTGAACGAGGGGGCTGAAGCTTTCTTT. This gives the protein CASSLNEGAEAFF.

The chain couples TRBV6-1 to TRBJ1-3, with D possibly being TRBD1 (6 bases). Trimming cost V 7 bases and J 2 bases, with 9 bases left between them. CDR3 length equals 13 residues. Per the germline V gene, CDR1 is MNHNS and CDR2 is SASEGT. CDR3 region: CASIGTTGNTIYF. The CDR3 DNA reads TGTGCCAGCATAGGGACAACTGGAAACACCATATATTTT.

The table lists this clone with a count of one. The chain couples TRBV23-1 to TRBJ1-2, with TRBD1 matching 7 bases. TRBV23-1 is identified as an open reading frame with a role that is uncertain. V lost 4 bases, J lost 5 bases, and 13 bases stayed unmatched. CDR3 size: 16 residues. The CDR3 sequence: CASSRHRDSEIYGYTF. CDR3 DNA: TGCGCCAGCAGTCGCCACCGGGACAGCGAAATTTATGGCTACACCTTC.

The gene calls are TRBV25-1 and TRBJ1-2; no reliable D call. The CDR3 runs to 13 residues. Germline V gene sequence: CDR1 MGHDK, CDR2 SYGVNS. V shed 2 bases and J shed 7 bases, with 11 bases lying between them. CDR3 amino acids: CASSEVNLIGYTF. The CDR3 region has the DNA TGTGCCAGCAGTGAAGTTAACTTGATTGGCTACACCTTC.

The chain couples TRBV5-1 to TRBJ2-2, with 11 bases lining up with TRBD2. V gave up 4 bases and J gave up 4 bases; unmatched junction bases: 12. Germline V gene data show CDR1 as SGHRS and CDR2 as YFSETQ. This CDR3 comprises 18 residues. The CDR3 nucleotides are TGCGCCAGCAGCAGGGGACTAGCGGCCTCGGGGGGCACCGGGGAGCTGTTTTTT. Encoded protein: CASSRGLAASGGTGELFF.

The rearrangement links TRBV7-8 to TRBJ1-2; 8 nucleotides line up with TRBD1. Germline CDR1 reads SGHVS; CDR2 reads FQNEAQ. J lost 4 bases, V lost 5 bases, and 6 bases had no gene match. The CDR3 length is 14 residues. CDR3 amino acids: CASSRGQGFYGYTF. CDR3 DNA: TGTGCCAGCAGCAGAGGACAGGGATTCTATGGCTACACCTTC. The whole variable domain, filled in from reference TRBV7-8 and TRBJ1-2, reads GAGVSQSPRYKVAKRGQDVALRCDPISGHVSLFWYQQALGQGPEFLTYFQNEAQLDKSGLPSDRFFAERPEGSVSTLKIQRTQQEDSAVYLCASSRGQGFYGYTFGSGTRLTVV.

This sequence joins TRBV27 and TRBJ2-3; tentative D call: TRBD1 (6 bases). CDR3 size: 13 residues. CDR1 and CDR2 from the germline V gene are MNHEY and SMNVEV (reference sequence). Trimming stripped 5 bases from V and 6 bases from J, with 12 bases between. The CDR3 coding sequence is TGTGCCAGCAGTCTGGGGGCTCCGGATACGCAGTATTTT. Its protein is CASSLGAPDTQYF.

The chain uses TRBV11-2 and TRBJ2-1; tentatively, D is TRBD2 (6 bases). Trimming stripped 1 base from V and 10 bases from J, with 14 bases between. There are 14 residues in the CDR3. The germline CDR1 and CDR2 sequences are SGHAT and FQNNGV. The CDR3 DNA sequence: TGTGCCAGCAGCTTAGGCACTAGCCAGGAGGAGCAGTTCTTC. It codes for CASSLGTSQEEQFF.

This chain joins TRBV5-6 and TRBJ2-3; D is ambiguous. Germline lookup yields CDR1 SGHDT and CDR2 YYEEEE. The CDR3 has 12 residues. V was shortened by 1 base and J by 4 bases, with 4 bases between the two germline ends. The CDR3 region is CASSLRADTQYF. The CDR3 nucleotides are TGTGCCAGCAGCTTGCGGGCAGATACGCAGTATTTT.

A single count supports this clone. CDR3 amino acids: CASAVRVRSSEAFF. In nucleotides, the CDR3 is TGTGCCAGCGCGGTGAGGGTAAGATCTTCTGAAGCTTTCTTT. This chain joins TRBV7-9 and TRBJ1-1; D call uncertain. Deletions cut 8 bases from V and 6 bases from J, with 19 bases between. The CDR3 is 14 residues long. Looked up from germline, CDR1 is SEHNR and CDR2 is FQNEAQ (reference sequence). Full variable domain (missing parts from reference TRBV7-9 and TRBJ1-1): DTGVSQNPRHKITKRGQNVTFRCDPISEHNRLYWYRQTLGQGPEFLTYFQNEAQLEKSRLLSDRFSAERPKGSFSTLEIQRTEQGDSAMYLCASAVRVRSSEAFFGQGTRLTVV.

CDR3 in DNA: TGTGCCAGCGGGTTACAGGTCTATAGCAATCAGCCCCAGCATTTT. Residues: CASGLQVYSNQPQHF. The V and J genes are TRBV27 and TRBJ1-5, with D perhaps matching TRBD1 (5 bases). Trimming pared 8 bases from V and 0 bases from J, leaving 14 bases between. The CDR3 consists of 15 residues. The germline V gene has CDR1 MNHEY and CDR2 SMNVEV (reference sequence).

This sequence joins TRBV28 and TRBJ2-7; TRBD1 matches at 8 bases. This CDR3 comprises 14 residues. The germline V gene has CDR1 MDHEN and CDR2 SYDVKM. J lost 7 bases, V lost 3 bases, and 8 bases had no gene match. The CDR3 nucleotides are TGTGCCAGCAGTTTTGGACAGGGACCATGGGAGCAGTACTTC. Translating it yields CASSFGQGPWEQYF.

This chain connects TRBV28 to TRBJ2-7; TRBD1 agrees at 8 bases. This CDR3 comprises 14 residues. CDR1 is MDHEN, CDR2 SYDVKM, per germline. Germline trimming cut 4 bases from V and 5 bases from J; bases unmatched to any gene: 7. The CDR3 bases are TGTGCCAGCAGTTCGGGACAGGTGGACGACGAGCAGTACTTC. Its translation is CASSSGQVDDEQYF.

The chain recombines TRBV4-1 with TRBJ1-3; the match to TRBD1 covers 7 bases. This CDR3 has 16 amino acids. The V and J ends lost 4 bases and 3 bases, in that order; junction bases with no gene match: 9. CDR1 is MGHRA, CDR2 YSYEKL, per germline. The CDR3 here is CASSRVGQNVGNTIYF. CDR3 DNA: TGCGCCAGCAGCCGCGTGGGACAGAATGTTGGAAACACCATATATTTT.

The chain joins TRBV7-9 to TRBJ1-6; TRBD1 is a possible D gene (6 bases). The CDR3 runs 14 residues. V was pared by 5 bases and J by 7 bases, with 12 bases between. The germline gives CDR1 SEHNR, CDR2 FQNEAQ (reference sequence). The CDR3 nucleotides read TGTGCCAGCAGCGAGACAGGAATGAATTCACCCCTCCACTTT. The encoded protein is CASSETGMNSPLHF.

This sequence joins TRBV6-1 and TRBJ2-1, with D possibly being TRBD1 (6 bases). Trimming cost V 7 bases and J 2 bases, with 15 bases left between them. CDR3 size: 15 residues. Germline CDR1 MNHNS, CDR2 SASEGT. This chain's CDR3 is CASTQPTGTYNEQFF. The CDR3 DNA reads as TGTGCCAGCACCCAGCCCACAGGGACCTACAATGAGCAGTTCTTC.

The chain links TRBV10-2 to TRBJ2-5; no reliable D call. The CDR3 is made up of 11 amino acids. Germline CDR1 is WSHSY and CDR2 is SAAADI. V was pared by 3 bases and J by 5 bases, with 4 bases between. The CDR3 DNA follows: TGCGCCAGCAGTGATCGGGAGACCCAGTACTTC. Translating gives CASSDRETQYF.

The V call is TRBV2, the J call TRBJ2-3; TRBD2 matches at 9 bases. CDR1 SNHLY and CDR2 FYNNEI come from the germline V gene. V lost 5 bases, J lost 2 bases, and 23 bases stayed unmatched. The CDR3 covers 21 residues. CDR3: CASSRTRQGFSLAGITDTQYF. CDR3 bases: TGTGCCAGCAGTCGGACGCGACAGGGCTTCTCCCTAGCGGGAATCACAGATACGCAGTATTTT.